This T cell receptor (beta chain) was sequenced in a study of blood T cell repertoires in COVID-19. V shed 4 bases, J shed 2 bases, and the junction held 9 bases outside the gene matches. CDR3 length equals 17 residues. CDR1 is SGHKS and CDR2 is YYEKEE in the germline V gene (reference sequence). The assay was immunoSEQ multiplex PCR, and TCRdb's table has in-frame clones only and misses some. The table has about 140,000 clones, 75% to 90% seen once. The sample taken for sequencing was peripheral blood. The TCR originated in a woman older than 75 with acute or convalescent COVID-19. This chain connects TRBV5-5 to TRBJ2-7; the match to TRBD2 covers 13 bases. The CDR3 loop reads CASSRTGTSGAPYEQYF. The CDR3 nucleotides are TGTGCCAGCAGCCGCACCGGGACTAGCGGGGCGCCCTACGAGCAGTACTTC.